This T cell receptor beta chain was sequenced in a study of identical twins. Overall study results and limits: Cord blood beta clonotypes that were abundant carried fewer insertions, and memory repertoires showed no such trend. Invariant populations such as MAIT and iNKT cells could partly muddle zero-insertion analyses.

Per germline, CDR1 MGHRA and CDR2 YSYEKL. The ends were cut back, 0 bases at V and 0 bases at J, with 12 bases in the middle. The CDR3 has 17 residues. TCRdb passed the 5' RACE reads through MiXCR, listing each CDR3 protein once. The profile shows under 400,000 distinct CDR3 sequences, approximately 9.1% of them singletons. The table lists this clonotype with many counts. What it recognizes is unknown. The receptor was derived from a woman aged 45 to 65 in good health. V usage is TRBV4-1 and J usage is TRBJ2-1; maybe TRBD1 (6 bases). The sample taken for sequencing was naive T cells sorted from blood. For the CDR3, the DNA is TGCGCCAGCAGCCAAGATCCGGGACAAAGCTCCTACAATGAGCAGTTCTTC. Translating it yields CASSQDPGQSSYNEQFF.